This T cell receptor (beta chain) was recorded in a study of blood T cell repertoires in COVID-19 (dated by TCRdb to 2018 to 2021). Describing the broader study: Collaborator samples came from the United States, Italy and Spain and covered acute and convalescent phases of COVID-19. The material from the prospective study consisted of cDNA or gDNA derived from T cells, B-cell-depleted T cells, or PBMCs. Subjects who had been exposed to COVID-19, were actively infected with it, or had recovered from it provided the deeply sampled blood TCRbeta repertoires that made up the dataset. The repertoires were released in a freely available public database meant as a resource for research on the immune response to SARS-CoV-2. Samples were obtained from the ongoing ImmuneRACE study (first 160 participants) and from about 1,300 subjects provided by 6 global collaborators. Sample metadata almost always included a de-identified subject ID, COVID-19 status, age in years and sex. Where available, HLA class I and class II types were obtained from metadata supplied by the sample provider rather than from assay-based typing. Study-wide findings and limitations: How much clinical and demographic metadata was included differed by source and by participant, and the metadata was provided uncurated.

TCRbeta CDR3 regions were amplified from genomic DNA by means of the immunoSEQ Assay, a bias-controlled multiplex PCR. In the source study's methods: Nucleated cell counts per sample were estimated from amplification of reference gene primers within the assay. To quantify the absolute abundance of each unique TCRbeta CDR3 rearrangement, sequence reads were collapsed and filtered. Productive Simpson clonality was computed per sample as the square root of Simpson's diversity index over productive rearrangements. Entries here come from immuneACCESS through TCRdb and include only in-frame sequences with V and J called. Some clones fail to appear in such tables; in the studies checked, an unresolved V gene covers under half of the shortfall, and the cause of the remainder is unknown. V and J calls plus clone size are reproduced from that table; the DNA served to infer D and trimming. Recorded for this sample are approximately 25,000 clones; roughly 80% of them occurred a single time. Jointly, the top ten make up about 9% of the sample.

For this clone: The clone's antigen remains unknown. Base-call qualities are not available, and no considerably larger clone is one nucleotide away.

The CDR3 covers 15 residues, taking in both the cysteine and the phenylalanine. The CDR3 DNA has 45 bases and is translated from base 1. V gives up 2 bases and J gives up 5 bases, and the segment between their germline ends measures 10 bases. The germline V gene (reference sequence) sets CDR1 to MNHEY and CDR2 to SMNVEV. Collaborating institutions collected whole blood in K2EDTA tubes following their own protocols. For TCRbeta analysis, collaborators shipped samples as frozen whole blood, isolated PBMCs, or DNA extracted from either of those sample types. The receptor was isolated from a human donor in a cohort sampled during active COVID-19. Sequencing used peripheral blood. Recombination connected TRBV27 to TRBJ1-6; a confident D gene designation cannot be given. The CDR3 is CASSLGEVDNSPLHF. The nucleotides are TGTGCCAGCAGTTTAGGGGAGGTGGATAATTCACCCCTCCACTTT.